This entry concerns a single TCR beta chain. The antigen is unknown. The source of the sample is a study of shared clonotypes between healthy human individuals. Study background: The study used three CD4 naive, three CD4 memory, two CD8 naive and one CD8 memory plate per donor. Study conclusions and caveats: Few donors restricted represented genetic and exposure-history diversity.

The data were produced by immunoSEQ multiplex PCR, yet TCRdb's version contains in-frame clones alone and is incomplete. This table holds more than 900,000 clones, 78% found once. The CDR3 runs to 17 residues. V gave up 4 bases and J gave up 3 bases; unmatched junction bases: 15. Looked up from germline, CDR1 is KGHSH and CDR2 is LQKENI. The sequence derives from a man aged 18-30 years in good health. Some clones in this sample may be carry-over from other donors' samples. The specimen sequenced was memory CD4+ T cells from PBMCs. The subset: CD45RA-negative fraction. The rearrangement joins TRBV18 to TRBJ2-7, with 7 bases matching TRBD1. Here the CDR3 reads CASSLVNRGRSVYEQYF. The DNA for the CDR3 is TGTGCCAGCTCACTGGTTAACAGGGGCCGCTCCGTCTACGAGCAGTACTTC.